The 32 T cell receptor beta chains reported below all come from one sample, sequenced in a study of CD8+CD57+ T cells in acquired aplastic anemia. TCR beta VDJ and CDR3 profiling used genomic DNA as template. TCRdb redid the calling of the reads with MiXCR, one entry per CDR3 protein. The sample yields some 190,000 distinct CDR3 sequences, about half seen once. Sequencing was performed on sorted CD4+, CD8+, or CD8+CD57+ T cells (not recorded which) from PBMCs. The receptors come from a human donor in good health.

The chain uses TRBV10-3 and TRBJ1-5; 7 nucleotides align to TRBD1. Germline V CDR1 and CDR2: ENHRY, SYGVKD. The CDR3 covers 18 residues. The ends lost 0 bases at V and 4 bases at J; junction bases unmatched: 12. The chain's CDR3 is CAISESPWRGQGNQPQHF. CDR3 coding DNA: TGTGCCATCAGTGAGTCCCCGTGGAGGGGGCAGGGGAATCAGCCCCAGCATTTT.

This clonotype was recorded at least ten times. The J gene is TRBJ2-3, the V gene TRBV6-5; TRBD2 agrees at 11 bases. The V gene's germline CDR1 is MNHEY and CDR2 SVGAGI. The V and J ends lost 4 bases and 5 bases, in that order; junction bases with no gene match: 8. This CDR3 is built from 16 residues. Here the CDR3 DNA reads TGTGCCAGCAGTTTCACTAGCGGGAGCCGACGAGATACGCAGTATTTT. This translates into CASSFTSGSRRDTQYF.

CDR3 sequence: CASSQGTGGGYGYTF. Here the CDR3 DNA reads TGCGCCAGCAGCCAAGGTACGGGTGGGGGCTATGGCTACACCTTC. The chain carries TRBV4-1 and TRBJ1-2; D is perhaps TRBD1 (5 bases). V was clipped by 1 base and J by 4 bases, with 13 bases between them. The CDR3 totals 15 residues. Germline lookup yields CDR1 MGHRA and CDR2 YSYEKL.

This clonotype appeared many times. The chain couples TRBV5-1 to TRBJ2-7; 10 positions agree with TRBD1. The length of the CDR3 is 15 residues. Germline loops: CDR1 SGHRS, CDR2 YFSETQ. The J segment lost 4 bases and the V segment lost 0 bases, leaving 4 bases of the junction unmatched. The CDR3 loop is CASSLEGTGVYEQYF. CDR3 nucleotides: TGCGCCAGCAGCTTGGAAGGGACAGGGGTTTACGAGCAGTACTTC.

The sample holds many counts of this clonotype. The chain joins TRBV2 to TRBJ1-2; no clear D. Germline V lookup: CDR1 SNHLY, CDR2 FYNNEI. CDR3 length: 13 residues. Deletions cut 0 bases from V and 4 bases from J, with 6 bases between. CDR3 nucleotides: TGTGCCAGCAGTGAAGCCTTCAGCTATGGCTACACCTTC. As protein: CASSEAFSYGYTF.

This clonotype was recorded many times. V gene TRBV9 combines with J gene TRBJ2-7; D may correspond to TRBD1 or TRBD2 (5 bases each). CDR1 is SGDLS, CDR2 YYNGEE, per germline. The CDR3 has 15 residues. The ends were cut back, 2 bases at V and 5 bases at J, with 17 bases in the middle. This CDR3 reads CASSVQGLRENEQYF. CDR3 sequence (DNA): TGTGCCAGCAGCGTTCAGGGTTTGAGGGAAAACGAGCAGTACTTC.

V usage is TRBV5-1 and J usage is TRBJ2-1; 11 nucleotides align to TRBD2. The V gene's germline CDR1 is SGHRS and CDR2 YFSETQ. Trimming took 0 bases from V and 1 from J; bases not matched to a gene: 9. The CDR3 runs to 19 residues. CDR3 bases: TGCGCCAGCAGCTTGGTTCGGCTAGCGGGAGGAAAATCCTACAATGAGCAGTTCTTC. This gives the protein CASSLVRLAGGKSYNEQFF.

This chain connects TRBV15 to TRBJ2-5; D remains unclear. V lost 0 bases, J lost 5 bases, and 10 bases lay in between. The germline V gene encodes CDR1 LNHNV and CDR2 YYDKDF (reference sequence). The CDR3 length is 14 residues. The CDR3 bases are TGTGCCACCAGCAGAGATCTGATAGGGGAGACCCAGTACTTC. Amino acid sequence: CATSRDLIGETQYF.

This clonotype was seen ten or more times. The chain couples TRBV19 to TRBJ2-1; 7 bases fit TRBD1. The CDR3 length is 14 residues. Germline trimming cut 7 bases from V and 0 bases from J; bases unmatched to any gene: 3. The germline CDR1 and CDR2 sequences are LNHDA and SQIVND (reference sequence). The CDR3 sequence is CASNRQGSYNEQFF. The CDR3 DNA is TGTGCCAGTAATAGACAGGGCTCCTACAATGAGCAGTTCTTC.

The chain joins TRBV7-8 to TRBJ2-3; D possibly corresponds to TRBD1 (6 bases). The germline V gene has CDR1 SGHVS and CDR2 FQNEAQ. The CDR3 has 12 residues. Trimming cost V 5 bases and J 5 bases, with 8 bases left between them. The CDR3 DNA follows: TGTGCCAGCAGCCTACAGGGAGATACGCAGTATTTT. It is translated as CASSLQGDTQYF.

The rearrangement links TRBV6-5 to TRBJ2-1; TRBD2 aligns across 12 bases. This CDR3 is built from 15 residues. Germline V gives CDR1 MNHEY, CDR2 SVGAGI. V lost 4 bases to trimming and J lost 6 bases; unmatched junction nucleotides: 4. In DNA, the CDR3 is TGTGCCAGCAGTTCCGGACTAGCGGGACGCAATGAGCAGTTCTTC. It encodes CASSSGLAGRNEQFF.

In this sample, this clonotype turned up many times. The gene calls are TRBV9 and TRBJ2-3, with 8 bases that match TRBD2. This CDR3 spans 15 amino acids. V was clipped by 4 bases and J by 0 bases; unmatched bases: 4. CDR1 SGDLS and CDR2 YYNGEE come from the germline V gene. CDR3 bases: TGTGCCAGCAGCCCCCAGCGGGGGAGCACAGATACGCAGTATTTT. Protein product: CASSPQRGSTDTQYF.

This clonotype was seen only a few times. This chain joins TRBV6-2 or TRBV6-3 and TRBJ1-3; D might be TRBD1 (6 bases). V dropped 2 bases and J dropped 0 bases, with 17 bases sitting between them. This CDR3 region has 18 residues. Per the germline V gene, CDR1 is MNHEY and CDR2 is SVGEGT. Here the CDR3 reads CASSYAPGTLYSGNTIYF. The CDR3 nucleotides read TGTGCCAGCAGTTACGCCCCCGGGACACTCTACTCTGGAAACACCATATATTTT.

This clonotype was seen at least ten times. The rearrangement joins TRBV7-2 to TRBJ2-2; TRBD1 might be the D (5 bases). There are 14 residues in the CDR3. Germline values: CDR1 SGHTA, CDR2 FQGNSA. Trimming took 5 bases from V and 7 from J, leaving 14 bases between them. Here the CDR3 reads CASSPRQSGGELFF. The CDR3 bases are TGTGCCAGCAGCCCCCGACAGTCCGGCGGGGAGCTGTTTTTT.

This clonotype was recorded many times. V is TRBV19 and J is TRBJ1-6; no clear D gene. Trimming shortened V by 5 bases and J by 7 bases, and 15 bases separated the two germline ends. This CDR3 comprises 15 residues. Germline lookup yields CDR1 LNHDA and CDR2 SQIVND (reference sequence). The CDR3 DNA sequence: TGTGCCAGTAGTCCAAGGGTGGCCCTCAATTCACCCCTCCACTTT. Amino acids: CASSPRVALNSPLHF.

Of note for this clonotype: This sequence may be a read error, since a much larger clone differs from it by one base. V is TRBV15 and J is TRBJ2-7, with 7 bases identical to TRBD1. This CDR3 has 15 residues. Germline CDR1 and CDR2: LNHNV and YYDKDF (reference sequence). The CDR3 spells CATSRTTGSSHEQYV. The CDR3 DNA sequence: TGTGCCACCAGCAGGACGACAGGGAGCTCCCACGAGCAGTACGTC.

This clonotype occurred many times. The rearrangement uses TRBV7-4 and TRBJ1-1, with 7 nucleotides matching TRBD1. Trimming at V came to 1 base and at J to 5 bases, leaving 4 bases not matched to a gene. Germline V gene lookup returns CDR1 SGHVT and CDR2 SQSDAQ. This CDR3 contains 14 residues. The CDR3 DNA reads as TGTGCCAGCAGCTTAGACAGGGGTGGGACTGAAGCTTTCTTT. It translates to CASSLDRGGTEAFF. The full variable domain, with the rest looked up from reference TRBV7-4 and TRBJ1-1, is GAGVSQSPRYKVAKRGRDVALRCDSISGHVTLYWYRQTLGQGSEVLTYSQSDAQRDKSGRPSGRFSAERPERSVSTLKIQRTEQGDSAVYLCASSLDRGGTEAFFGQGTRLTVV.

Many counts were recorded for this clonotype. J is TRBJ1-4 and V is TRBV10-3; D gene ambiguous. Trimming took 2 bases from V and 8 from J, leaving 6 bases between them. Germline V lookup: CDR1 ENHRY, CDR2 SYGVKD. The CDR3 loop spans 12 amino acids. CDR3 sequence (DNA): TGTGCCATCAGTGAGGGAGAAGAAAAACTGTTTTTT. This translates into CAISEGEEKLFF.

This clonotype was seen once. The chain joins TRBV4-2 to TRBJ1-4; possibly TRBD1 for D (6 bases). V lost 0 bases and J 5 bases, leaving 16 bases between the germline ends. The CDR3 sequence is 17 residues long. Germline V gene sequence: CDR1 LGHNA, CDR2 YNFKEQ. CDR3 loop: CASSQDPATGRNEKLFF. The CDR3, as DNA: TGTGCCAGCAGCCAAGATCCCGCGACAGGACGAAATGAAAAACTGTTTTTT.

This clonotype appeared many times. The chain recombines TRBV2 with TRBJ2-1, with TRBD2 matching 7 bases. The V gene's germline CDR1 is SNHLY and CDR2 FYNNEI. V lost 1 base and J lost 2; bases outside the gene matches: 5. This CDR3 is built from 16 residues. The CDR3 sequence is CASSEEGLTAYNEQFF. The CDR3 region has the DNA TGTGCCAGCAGTGAAGAGGGACTAACGGCCTACAATGAGCAGTTCTTC.

The chain is built from TRBV28 and TRBJ2-7; 9 bases are a match to TRBD1. This CDR3 is built from 16 residues. The V segment lost 5 bases and the J segment 5 bases; nucleotides outside the gene matches: 13. Germline lookup yields CDR1 MDHEN and CDR2 SYDVKM. The DNA of the CDR3 is TGTGCCAGCAGTCGGGGGACAGGGCTCAACCTACACGAGCAGTACTTC. This sequence encodes CASSRGTGLNLHEQYF.

This clonotype was seen only a few times. This sequence may be a read error, since a much larger clone differs from it by one base. The conserved phenylalanine or tryptophan normally closing the CDR3 is absent here, so this likely arose from a read error. This rearrangement joins TRBV19 to TRBJ1-1, with unresolved D. This CDR3 has 16 residues. Germline CDR1 and CDR2: LNHDA and SQIVND (reference sequence). V was cut by 7 bases and J by 0 bases, with 18 bases left in between. Written as DNA, the CDR3 is TGTGCCAGTACCATCACGTGGAGTGTTTTGAACACTGAAGCTTTCCTT. The encoded protein is CASTITWSVLNTEAFL.

This chain uses TRBV28 with TRBJ1-2, with unresolved D. V was cut by 2 bases and J by 7 bases, with 8 bases left in between. Germline V gene lookup returns CDR1 MDHEN and CDR2 SYDVKM. The CDR3 is 12 amino acids. CDR3 nucleotide sequence: TGTGCCAGCAGTTTACAGCTTTTTGGCTACACCTTC. The encoded protein is CASSLQLFGYTF.

This clonotype was picked up a small number of times. The chain has TRBV10-3 and TRBJ2-1; D perhaps matches TRBD1 (5 bases). The CDR3 loop spans 13 amino acids. The V end lost 5 bases, the J end lost 5 bases, and 10 bases lay between the germline ends. The germline V gene encodes CDR1 ENHRY and CDR2 SYGVKD. The CDR3 DNA reads as TGTGCCATCAGTAGCAGGGCTAACAATGAGCAGTTCTTC. This gives the protein CAISSRANNEQFF.

A few counts support this clonotype. The rearrangement joins TRBV2 to TRBJ2-7; TRBD2 agrees at 7 bases. The CDR3 length is 13 residues. CDR1 and CDR2 from the germline V gene are SNHLY and FYNNEI. With V trimmed by 4 bases and J by 3 bases, 3 bases remained unmatched. CDR3 DNA sequence: TGTGCCAGCAGTGCGGGACTATTCTACGAGCAGTACTTC. This translates into CASSAGLFYEQYF.

The V call is TRBV29-1, the J call TRBJ2-5; 14 bases align to TRBD2. Germline lookup yields CDR1 SQVTM and CDR2 ANQGSEA. J gave up 5 bases and V 4 bases, and 9 bases lay outside the gene matches. This CDR3 spans 16 amino acids. DNA of the CDR3: TGCAGCGTTGGGAAGGGACTAGCGGGAGTAGGGGAGACCCAGTACTTC. As protein: CSVGKGLAGVGETQYF.

The gene calls are TRBV25-1 and TRBJ1-2; TRBD1 matches 12 bases. Trimming cost V 2 bases and J 5 bases; bases outside gene matches: 15. CDR1 and CDR2 from the germline V gene are MGHDK and SYGVNS. The CDR3 is 19 amino acids. CDR3 DNA: TGTGCCAGCAGTGAAGGGACAGGGGGCGCGGGCGACAAAACTTATGGCTACACCTTC. It yields the protein CASSEGTGGAGDKTYGYTF.

In its sample, this clonotype was seen many times. The chain is built from TRBV6-6 and TRBJ2-7; D might be TRBD2 (6 bases). The CDR3 is 16 amino acids. CDR1 is MNHNY and CDR2 is SVGAGI in the germline V gene (reference sequence). Trimming removed 0 bases from V and 6 bases from J, with 18 bases in between. CDR3 region: CASSYSNRDSPVEQYF. The CDR3 nucleotides are TGTGCCAGCAGTTACTCGAATCGGGACTCCCCCGTCGAGCAGTACTTC.

In its sample, this clonotype was seen a few times. The chain is built from TRBV5-4 and TRBJ1-2; D is possibly TRBD1 (5 bases). CDR1 is SGHNT and CDR2 is YYREEE in the germline V gene (reference sequence). Trimming cost V 1 base and J 5 bases, with 6 bases left between them. The CDR3 spans 12 residues. The CDR3 region is CASSLQGYGYTF. CDR3 coding DNA: TGTGCCAGCAGCTTGCAGGGATATGGCTACACCTTC.

This clonotype was observed many times. This sequence joins TRBV19 and TRBJ1-5; TRBD1 might be the D (6 bases). Germline V lookup: CDR1 LNHDA, CDR2 SQIVND (reference sequence). The V gene lost 1 base and the J gene lost 4 bases, with 17 bases spanning the gap. The CDR3 has 17 amino acids. CDR3 sequence: CASSIGTAGQGNQPQHF. CDR3 DNA: TGTGCCAGTAGTATAGGTACCGCGGGACAAGGAAATCAGCCCCAGCATTTT.

The rearrangement joins TRBV19 to TRBJ2-2, with 7 bases fitting TRBD2. After removal of 7 bases from V and 6 bases from J, the junction contained 8 bases not matched to a gene. Germline V lookup: CDR1 LNHDA, CDR2 SQIVND (reference sequence). This CDR3 has 14 residues. The CDR3 loop reads CASMEGRESGELFF. The CDR3, as DNA: TGTGCCAGTATGGAGGGGAGGGAGTCCGGGGAGCTGTTTTTT.

This clonotype was seen repeatedly, ten times or more. This chain connects TRBV20-1 to TRBJ2-5, with a possible D match to TRBD1 (5 bases). From germline, CDR1 is DFQATT and CDR2 SNEGSKA (reference sequence). The V and J ends lost 0 bases and 2 bases respectively, with 16 bases between them. This CDR3 contains 16 residues. CDR3 DNA: TGCAGTGCTAGAGATGGCCGGAAAAGGGGACAAGAGACCCAGTACTTC. As protein: CSARDGRKRGQETQYF.